This T cell receptor (beta chain) was found in a study of regulatory T cells in long-lasting Graves disease. Unmatched junction bases numbered 11, after V lost 3 bases and J lost 9 bases. There are 15 residues in the CDR3. The sample holds a few counts of this clonotype. Building of the TCR beta libraries involved iRepertoire HTBI primers and Arm-PCR of CDR3 regions. TCRdb re-called the multiplex PCR reads with MiXCR, one entry per CDR3 protein. The sample lists approximately 490,000 distinct CDR3 sequences; around 15% were seen once. Described time point: newly diagnosed GD, antithyroid drugs for less than 3 months. There was RNA extracted from PBMCs, and the TCR library was made from it. The same sample was also used in a study of T cells in Graves' hyperthyroidism and ophthalmopathy.

The sequenced sample was peripheral blood mononuclear cells (PBMCs), obtained at new diagnosis, from a patient treated with antithyroid drugs. This chain connects TRBV12-3 or TRBV12-4 to TRBJ2-1, with 7 bases identical to TRBD2. The TCR comes from a man between 35 and 55 years old with Graves disease. Here the CDR3 DNA reads TGTGCCAGCAGTTTCGCTAGCGGCCCCTGGGGTGAGCAGTTCTTC. Residues: CASSFASGPWGEQFF.